The 12 T cell receptor beta chains below come from one sample, sequenced in a study of blood T cell repertoires in COVID-19. Clones were sequenced by immunoSEQ multiplex PCR, and TCRdb holds only the in-frame ones, with some missing. The sample holds roughly 80,000 clones, around 85% seen once. The sequencing sample was made of peripheral blood. These receptors were obtained from an elderly woman with active or convalescent COVID-19.

By share, this clone counts as medium-sized. V and J are TRBV2 and TRBJ2-7, with 10 bases matching TRBD2. Losses at the gene ends were 11 bases for V and 5 bases for J; bases not matched to a gene: 3. The CDR3 sequence is 11 residues long. Per germline, CDR1 SNHLY and CDR2 FYNNEI. The CDR3 sequence is CAGGLAHEQYF. The CDR3 DNA sequence: TGTGCCGGGGGACTAGCGCACGAGCAGTACTTC.

V and J are TRBV9 and TRBJ1-3, with 9 positions matching TRBD1. This CDR3 spans 17 amino acids. Germline CDR1 SGDLS, CDR2 YYNGEE. The V segment lost 2 bases and the J segment 2 bases; nucleotides outside the gene matches: 8. CDR3 in amino acids: CASSVGQGPDTGNTIYF. In nucleotides, the CDR3 is TGTGCCAGCAGCGTGGGACAGGGACCCGACACTGGAAACACCATATATTTT.

The rearrangement links TRBV10-3 to TRBJ2-5; possible D gene TRBD1, 5 bases. V shed 0 bases and J shed 2 bases, with 13 bases lying between them. Germline values: CDR1 ENHRY, CDR2 SYGVKD. The CDR3 is made up of 16 amino acids. The CDR3 nucleotides are TGTGCCATCAGTGAGTCGATGGCCAGGGCTCAAGAGACCCAGTACTTC. Protein product: CAISESMARAQETQYF.

The chain couples TRBV5-1 to TRBJ2-3, with D tentatively TRBD2 (5 bases). Germline-derived CDR1 and CDR2 are SGHRS and YFSETQ. V gave up 4 bases and J gave up 0 bases, with 15 bases separating them. The length of the CDR3 is 16 residues. This CDR3 reads CASSPGRTASTDTQYF. The DNA for the CDR3 is TGCGCCAGCAGCCCGGGCCGGACTGCTAGCACAGATACGCAGTATTTT. The full variable domain, with the rest looked up from reference TRBV5-1 and TRBJ2-3, is KAGVTQTPRYLIKTRGQQVTLSCSPISGHRSVSWYQQTPGQGLQFLFEYFSETQRNKGNFPGRFSGRQFSNSRSEMNVSTLELGDSALYLCASSPGRTASTDTQYFGPGTRLTVL.

This clone appeared a single time. This rearrangement joins TRBV6-5 to TRBJ1-3, with D uncertain. The CDR3 length is 16 residues. V shed 0 bases and J shed 3 bases, with 12 bases lying between them. Germline V gives CDR1 MNHEY, CDR2 SVGAGI. The CDR3: CASSYSIQPGGNTIYF. Written as DNA, the CDR3 is TGTGCCAGCAGTTACTCGATCCAGCCGGGTGGAAACACCATATATTTT.

The rearrangement links TRBV21-1 to TRBJ2-1; the table's D call TRBD1 went unverified against the DNA. TRBV21-1 is tagged as a pseudogene. This CDR3 is built from 15 residues. Here the CDR3 reads CASSRGRGPNNEQFF. CDR3 sequence (DNA): TGTGCCAGCAGCAGGGGTAGGGGGCCAAACAATGAGCAGTTCTTC.

V is TRBV19 and J is TRBJ2-2; 10 nucleotides line up with TRBD1. This CDR3 region has 13 residues. Trimming removed 4 bases from V and 7 bases from J; junction bases left unmatched: 0. Germline V gene lookup returns CDR1 LNHDA and CDR2 SQIVND (reference sequence). CDR3 region: CASSRTGGGELFF. The CDR3, as DNA: TGTGCCAGTAGTAGGACAGGGGGCGGGGAGCTGTTTTTT.

The V and J genes are TRBV6-2 or TRBV6-3 and TRBJ2-1; 9 positions match TRBD1. Germline V lookup: CDR1 MNHEY, CDR2 SVGEGT. The V segment lost 5 bases and the J segment 10 bases; nucleotides outside the gene matches: 6. The CDR3 is 13 residues long. Written as DNA, the CDR3 is TGTGCCAGCAGTCAGGACAGGGGACAGGAGCAGTTCTTC. Protein sequence: CASSQDRGQEQFF.

This sequence joins TRBV4-1 and TRBJ2-3; possible D gene TRBD2, 6 bases. CDR1 is MGHRA and CDR2 is YSYEKL in the germline V gene. The CDR3 is made up of 13 amino acids. Trimming shortened V by 1 base and J by 5 bases, and 7 bases separated the two germline ends. The chain's CDR3 is CASSQVGGDTQYF. The CDR3 coding sequence is TGCGCCAGCAGCCAAGTGGGGGGAGATACGCAGTATTTT.

This chain uses TRBV19 with TRBJ2-2; 14 nucleotides line up with TRBD2. This CDR3 is built from 17 residues. Looked up from germline, CDR1 is LNHDA and CDR2 is SQIVND (reference sequence). V lost 1 base, J lost 4 bases, and 2 bases stayed unmatched. The CDR3 DNA reads as TGTGCCAGTAGTATAGCGGGACTAGCGGGAGCCACCGGGGAGCTGTTTTTT. Translation: CASSIAGLAGATGELFF.

This sequence joins TRBV4-3 and TRBJ1-2, with a tentative D call TRBD1 (6 bases). The CDR3 loop spans 13 amino acids. Germline loops: CDR1 LGHNA, CDR2 YSLEER. The V end lost 4 bases, the J end lost 3 bases, and 9 bases lay between the germline ends. The CDR3 DNA sequence: TGCGCCAGCAGCCCAGGGGTCTACTATGGCTACACCTTC. Translating it yields CASSPGVYYGYTF.

This chain uses TRBV6-1 with TRBJ1-1, with 8 bases that match TRBD1. The CDR3 sequence is 19 residues long. Germline V gene data show CDR1 as MNHNS and CDR2 as SASEGT. V was clipped by 0 bases and J by 1 base; unmatched bases: 13. CDR3 nucleotides: TGTGCCAGCAGTGAAGCGCGTTTTCGGGGACAGGTCAAGAACACTGAAGCTTTCTTT. Translated, it gives CASSEARFRGQVKNTEAFF.